A selection of T cell receptor beta chains follows, all from one sample in a study of radiation and T cells in renal cell carcinoma. Clones were read by immunoSEQ multiplex PCR, and TCRdb kept only the in-frame ones, dropping some. Of approximately 150,000 clones in the sample, over 65% were seen once. The sequencing here drew on blood, taken from a patient whose treatment included radiotherapy and nephrectomy. Receptors were obtained from a woman in her forties or fifties with renal cell carcinoma. The CDR3 runs from the conserved cysteine through the conserved F or W. A D gene is named only where the DNA matches it firmly. The listing skips clone size in some rows; elsewhere it reads once, few, many or a size class.

D gene: TRBD1; clone size: -; J gene: TRBJ2-7; V gene: TRBV7-2; CDR3 protein: CASSTSGTDSYEQYF; CDR3 DNA: TGTGCCAGCTCGACCTCCGGGACAGACTCCTACGAGCAGTACTTC
D gene: -; clone size: -; J gene: TRBJ2-7; V gene: TRBV29-1; CDR3 protein: CSVERTVDSYEQYF; CDR3 DNA: TGCAGCGTTGAACGGACAGTGGACTCCTACGAGCAGTACTTC
D gene: -; clone size: -; J gene: TRBJ2-2; V gene: TRBV4-3; CDR3 protein: CASSQSHTGELFF; CDR3 DNA: TGCGCCAGCAGCCAGTCGCACACCGGGGAGCTGTTTTTT
D gene: TRBD1; clone size: -; J gene: TRBJ2-7; V gene: TRBV4-3; CDR3 protein: CASSQNFPGQRLSYEQYF; CDR3 DNA: TGCGCCAGCAGCCAAAATTTTCCGGGACAGCGACTCTCCTACGAGCAGTACTTC
D gene: -; clone size: -; J gene: TRBJ1-3; V gene: TRBV7-9; CDR3 protein: CASSLVNSNTIYF; CDR3 DNA: TGTGCCAGCAGCTTAGTAAATTCTAACACCATATATTTT
D gene: TRBD2; clone size: -; J gene: TRBJ2-3; V gene: TRBV2; CDR3 protein: CASSERPGLPTDTQYF; CDR3 DNA: TGTGCCAGCAGCGAAAGACCGGGACTACCCACAGATACGCAGTATTTT
D gene: TRBD1; clone size: -; J gene: TRBJ1-2; V gene: TRBV7-9; CDR3 protein: CASSLAGTGGYGYTF; CDR3 DNA: TGTGCCAGCAGCTTAGCGGGGACAGGGGGCTATGGCTACACCTTC
D gene: -; clone size: -; J gene: TRBJ2-2; V gene: TRBV5-1; CDR3 protein: CASSPNVPQNTGELFF; CDR3 DNA: TGCGCCAGCAGCCCCAATGTCCCCCAGAACACCGGGGAGCTGTTTTTT
D gene: TRBD1; clone size: few; J gene: TRBJ2-2; V gene: TRBV18; CDR3 protein: CASSPGQGMVGELFF; CDR3 DNA: TGTGCCAGCTCACCGGGACAGGGAATGGTCGGGGAGCTGTTTTTT
D gene: -; clone size: -; J gene: TRBJ1-3; V gene: TRBV6-5; CDR3 protein: CASSSAESGNTIYF; CDR3 DNA: TGTGCCAGCAGTTCGGCAGAATCTGGAAACACCATATATTTT
D gene: -; clone size: -; J gene: TRBJ1-6; V gene: TRBV27; CDR3 protein: CASREGESPLHF; CDR3 DNA: TGTGCCAGCAGGGAAGGTGAATCACCCCTCCACTTT